Listed below are T cell receptor beta chains from one sample, sequenced in a study of T cells in Graves' hyperthyroidism and ophthalmopathy. MiXCR, run by TCRdb on the multiplex PCR reads, gives a single entry per CDR3 protein. The table lists 140,000 or so distinct CDR3 sequences, approximately 24% of them singletons. Sequenced material: blood. The receptor set was obtained from a woman aged 45 to 65 with Graves' hyperthyroidism that later progressed to Graves' ophthalmopathy. Each CDR3 is given with its conserved first and last residue. Fields, in order: clone size, D gene, V gene, J gene, CDR3 DNA, CDR3 protein. The D gene is left open where the match is weak. The size field is filled for only some rows; it gives once, few, many or a size class.

-,-,TRBV28,TRBJ2-1,TGTGCCAGCAGTTTCCCTGGCGATGAGCAGTTCTTC,CASSFPGDEQFF
many,-,TRBV12-3/TRBV12-4,TRBJ2-5,TGTGCCAGCAAACCCGGGACATATCAAGAGACCCAGTACTTC,CASKPGTYQETQYF
-,-,TRBV6-5,TRBJ2-7,TGTGCCAGCAGTTACTCCATTGGGGATTCCTCCTACGAGCAGTACTTC,CASSYSIGDSSYEQYF
few,-,TRBV19,TRBJ2-7,-,CASTSGGSRDPAYEQYF
many,TRBD1,TRBV30,TRBJ1-6,TGTGCCTGGGCCGGGACAGGTCATTCACCCCTCCACTTT,CAWAGTGHSPLHF
many,-,TRBV19,TRBJ1-1,TGTGCCAGTAGTATAGATTGGGCAACTACTAACACTGAAGCTTTCTTT,CASSIDWATTNTEAFF
once,TRBD1,TRBV12-3/TRBV12-4,TRBJ2-5,TGTGCCAGCAATGGACAGGGAACGGAGACCCAGTACTTC,CASNGQGTETQYF
-,-,TRBV5-6,TRBJ1-2,TGTGCCAGCAGCTTGGCCGGGGGCGGTGGCTACACCTTC,CASSLAGGGGYTF
few,TRBD1,TRBV12-3/TRBV12-4,TRBJ2-2,TGTGCCAGCAGCATAGGGGGACAGTTAAGAAACACCGGGGAGCTGTTTTTT,CASSIGGQLRNTGELFF
-,-,TRBV10-3,TRBJ2-2,TGTGCCATCAGTGGTTTAGGAAACACCGGGGAGCTGTTTTTT,CAISGLGNTGELFF
many,-,TRBV5-8,TRBJ2-7,TGTGCCAGCAGCTTGACAGGGAAGCACGAGCAGTACTTC,CASSLTGKHEQYF
many,-,TRBV28,TRBJ2-7,TGTGCCAGCAGTTCCAGGGGATTCGAGCAGTACTTC,CASSSRGFEQYF
many,-,TRBV7-8,TRBJ2-7,TGTGCCAGCAGCTTAACCCAGTTCTACGAGCAGTACTTC,CASSLTQFYEQYF
many,-,TRBV2,TRBJ2-3,TGTGCCAGCAGTGGATTGGGGGCAGATACGCAGTATTTT,CASSGLGADTQYF
-,-,TRBV12-3/TRBV12-4,TRBJ2-5,TGTGCCAGCAGCTCCGGGACTGCCAGGCCGGGGACCCAGTACTTC,CASSSGTARPGTQYF